This TCR beta chain stems from a study of T cell responses to AZD1222 COVID-19 vaccine. Study-wide points: Repertoires were obtained only post-peak T cell response. Unmutated variant regions reportedly attract nearly half of all spike-specific TCRs.

Between the trimmed V and J ends, which lost 4 bases and 0 bases, there was a span of 18 bases. Germline loops: CDR1 LNHDA, CDR2 SQIVND (reference sequence). The CDR3 covers 17 residues. This clone came up once. No antigen is known for it. Sequencing was performed with immunoSEQ multiplex PCR; in TCRdb, only in-frame clones are kept and a portion is missing. There are over 85,000 clones in the sample; approximately 92% occur only once, and more than 2% lies in the top ten. This TCR came from an adult who received the AZD1222 COVID-19 vaccine. This specimen consisted of peripheral blood, obtained 28 days after the second AZD1222 dose. V usage is TRBV19 and J usage is TRBJ1-1; D might be TRBD1 (6 bases). This CDR3 is CASSTSGQLLMNTEAFF. The CDR3 nucleotides read TGTGCCAGTAGTACGTCGGGACAACTTCTCATGAACACTGAAGCTTTCTTT.